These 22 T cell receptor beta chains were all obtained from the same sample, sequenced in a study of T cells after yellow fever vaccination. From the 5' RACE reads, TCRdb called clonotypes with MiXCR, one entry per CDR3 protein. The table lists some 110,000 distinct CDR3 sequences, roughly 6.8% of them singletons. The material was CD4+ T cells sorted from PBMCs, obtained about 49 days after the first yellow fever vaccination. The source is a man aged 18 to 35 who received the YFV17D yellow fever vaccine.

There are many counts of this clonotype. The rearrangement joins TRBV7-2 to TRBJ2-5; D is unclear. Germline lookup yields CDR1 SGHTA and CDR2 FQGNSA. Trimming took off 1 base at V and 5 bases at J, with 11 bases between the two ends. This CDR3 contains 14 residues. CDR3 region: CASSLGLDGETQYF. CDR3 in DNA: TGTGCCAGCAGCTTAGGGTTGGATGGGGAGACCCAGTACTTC.

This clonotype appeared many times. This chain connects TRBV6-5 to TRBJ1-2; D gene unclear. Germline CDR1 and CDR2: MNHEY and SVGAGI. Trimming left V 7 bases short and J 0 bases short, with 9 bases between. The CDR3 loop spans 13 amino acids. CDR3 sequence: CASTGHTNYGYTF. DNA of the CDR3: TGTGCCAGCACGGGCCACACTAACTATGGCTACACCTTC.

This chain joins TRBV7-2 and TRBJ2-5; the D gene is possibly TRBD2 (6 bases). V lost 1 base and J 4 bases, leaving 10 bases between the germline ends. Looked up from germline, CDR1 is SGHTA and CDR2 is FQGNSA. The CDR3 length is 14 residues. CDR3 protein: CASSLVVGGETQYF. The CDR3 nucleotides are TGTGCCAGCAGCTTAGTAGTGGGGGGAGAGACCCAGTACTTC.

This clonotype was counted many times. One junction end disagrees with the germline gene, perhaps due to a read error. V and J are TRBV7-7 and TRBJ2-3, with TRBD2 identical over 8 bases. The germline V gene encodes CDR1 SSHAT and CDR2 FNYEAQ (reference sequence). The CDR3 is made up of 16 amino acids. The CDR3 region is CASSLGSGGSTDTQYF. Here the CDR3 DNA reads TGTGCTAGCAGCTTAGGGAGCGGGGGAAGCACAGATACGCAGTATTTT. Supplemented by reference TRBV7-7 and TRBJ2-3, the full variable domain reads GAGVSQSPRYKVTKRGQDVTLRCDPISSHATLYWYQQALGQGPEFLTYFNYEAQPDKSGLPSDRFSAERPEGSISTLTIQRTEQRDSAMYRCASSLGSGGSTDTQYFGPGTRLTVL.

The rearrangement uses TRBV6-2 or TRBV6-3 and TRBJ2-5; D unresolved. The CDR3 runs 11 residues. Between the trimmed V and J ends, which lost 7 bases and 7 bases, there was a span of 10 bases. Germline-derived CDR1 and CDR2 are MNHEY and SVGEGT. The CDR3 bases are TGTGCCAGCAACCTTCCCGGGACCCAGTACTTC. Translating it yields CASNLPGTQYF.

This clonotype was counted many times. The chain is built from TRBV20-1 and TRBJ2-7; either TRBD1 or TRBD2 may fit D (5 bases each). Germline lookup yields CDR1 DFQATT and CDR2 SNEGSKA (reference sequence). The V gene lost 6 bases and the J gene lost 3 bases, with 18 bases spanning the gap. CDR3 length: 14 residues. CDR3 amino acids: CSANKGTAGYEQYF. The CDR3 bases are TGCAGTGCCAATAAAGGGACGGCCGGCTACGAGCAGTACTTC.

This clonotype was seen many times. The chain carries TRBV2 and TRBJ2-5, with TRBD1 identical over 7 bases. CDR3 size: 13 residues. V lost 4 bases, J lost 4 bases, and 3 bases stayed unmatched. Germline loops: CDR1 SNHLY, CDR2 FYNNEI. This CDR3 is CASSVNRGETQYF. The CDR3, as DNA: TGTGCCAGCAGTGTAAACAGGGGAGAGACCCAGTACTTC.

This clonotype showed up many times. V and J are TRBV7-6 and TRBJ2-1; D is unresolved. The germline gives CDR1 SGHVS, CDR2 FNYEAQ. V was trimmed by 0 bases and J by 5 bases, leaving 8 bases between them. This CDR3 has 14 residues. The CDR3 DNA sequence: TGTGCCAGCAGCTTAGCAAAGGCAGACAATGAGCAGTTCTTC. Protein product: CASSLAKADNEQFF.

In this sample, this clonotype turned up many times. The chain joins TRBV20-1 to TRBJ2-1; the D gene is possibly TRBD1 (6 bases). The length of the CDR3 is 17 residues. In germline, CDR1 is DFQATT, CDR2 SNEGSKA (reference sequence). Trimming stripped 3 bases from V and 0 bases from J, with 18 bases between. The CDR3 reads CSASFGKGGSSYNEQFF. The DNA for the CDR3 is TGCAGTGCTAGCTTCGGCAAAGGGGGAAGCTCCTACAATGAGCAGTTCTTC.

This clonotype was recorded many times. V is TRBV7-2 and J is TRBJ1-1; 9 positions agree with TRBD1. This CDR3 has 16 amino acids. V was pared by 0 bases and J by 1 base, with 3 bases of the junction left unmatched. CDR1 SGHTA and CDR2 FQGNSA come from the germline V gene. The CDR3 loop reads CASSLAPGQGNTEAFF. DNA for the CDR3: TGTGCCAGCAGCTTAGCGCCGGGACAGGGGAACACTGAAGCTTTCTTT.

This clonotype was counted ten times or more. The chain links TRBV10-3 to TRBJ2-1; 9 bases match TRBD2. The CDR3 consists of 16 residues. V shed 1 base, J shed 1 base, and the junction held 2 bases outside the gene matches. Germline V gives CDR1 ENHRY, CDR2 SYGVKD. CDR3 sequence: CAISELAGASYNEQFF. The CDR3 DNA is TGTGCCATCAGTGAGTTAGCGGGGGCGTCCTACAATGAGCAGTTCTTC.

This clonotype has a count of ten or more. The CDR3 region is CASSAGQRNTGELFF. The CDR3 region has the DNA TGTGCCAGCTCAGCGGGACAGAGAAACACCGGGGAGCTGTTTTTT. This chain uses TRBV18 with TRBJ2-2, with TRBD1 as a possible D gene (7 bases). CDR1 and CDR2 (germline): KGHSH, LQKENI. There are 15 residues in the CDR3. Trimming removed 5 bases at V and 2 bases at J, with 12 bases between.

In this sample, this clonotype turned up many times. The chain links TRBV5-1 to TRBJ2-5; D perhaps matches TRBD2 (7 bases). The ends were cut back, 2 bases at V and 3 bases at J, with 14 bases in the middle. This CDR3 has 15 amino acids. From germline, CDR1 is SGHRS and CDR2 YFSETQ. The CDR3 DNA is TGCGCCAGCAGCTTACAGGGACGGGGGGAAGAGACCCAGTACTTC. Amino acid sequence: CASSLQGRGEETQYF.

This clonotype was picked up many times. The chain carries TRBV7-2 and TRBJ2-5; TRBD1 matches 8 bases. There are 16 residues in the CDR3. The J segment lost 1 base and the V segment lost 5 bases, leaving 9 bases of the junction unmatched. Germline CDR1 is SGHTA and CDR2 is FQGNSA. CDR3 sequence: CASSVTGGGSQETQYF. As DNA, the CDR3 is TGTGCCAGCAGCGTAACAGGGGGAGGAAGCCAAGAGACCCAGTACTTC.

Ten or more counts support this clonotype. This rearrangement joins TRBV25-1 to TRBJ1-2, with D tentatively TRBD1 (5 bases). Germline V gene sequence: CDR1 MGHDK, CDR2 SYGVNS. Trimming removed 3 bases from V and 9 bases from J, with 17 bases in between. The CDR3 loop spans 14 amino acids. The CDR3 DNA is TGTGCCAGCAGTGATCCCAAGGGAGGGGTGAGCTACACCTTC. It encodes CASSDPKGGVSYTF.

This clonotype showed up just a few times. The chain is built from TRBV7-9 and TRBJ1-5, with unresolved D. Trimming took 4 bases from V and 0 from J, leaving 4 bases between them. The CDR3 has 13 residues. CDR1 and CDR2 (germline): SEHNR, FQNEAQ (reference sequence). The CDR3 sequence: CASSYGSNQPQHF. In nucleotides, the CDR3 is TGTGCCAGCAGCTACGGTAGCAATCAGCCCCAGCATTTT. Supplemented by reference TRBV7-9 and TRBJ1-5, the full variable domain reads DTGVSQNPRHKITKRGQNVTFRCDPISEHNRLYWYRQTLGQGPEFLTYFQNEAQLEKSRLLSDRFSAERPKGSFSTLEIQRTEQGDSAMYLCASSYGSNQPQHFGDGTRLSIL.

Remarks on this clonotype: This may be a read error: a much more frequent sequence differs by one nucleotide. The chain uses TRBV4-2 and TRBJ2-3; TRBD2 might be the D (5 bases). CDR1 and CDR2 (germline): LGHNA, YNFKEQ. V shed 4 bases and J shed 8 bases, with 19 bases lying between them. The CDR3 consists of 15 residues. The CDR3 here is CASSPTAPLSATQYF. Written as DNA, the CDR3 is TGTGCCAGCAGCCCTACGGCCCCGCTTAGCGCTACGCAGTATTTT.

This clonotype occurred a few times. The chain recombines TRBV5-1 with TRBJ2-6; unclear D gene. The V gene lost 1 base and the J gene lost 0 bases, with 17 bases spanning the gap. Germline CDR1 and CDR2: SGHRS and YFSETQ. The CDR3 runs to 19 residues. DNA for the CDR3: TGCGCCAGCAGCTTGAGTATCGGTGGAACATACTCTGGGGCCAACGTCCTGACTTTC. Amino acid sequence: CASSLSIGGTYSGANVLTF.

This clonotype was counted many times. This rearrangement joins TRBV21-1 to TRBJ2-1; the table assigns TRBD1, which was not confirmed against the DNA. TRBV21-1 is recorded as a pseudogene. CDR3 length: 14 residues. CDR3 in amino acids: CASTRDRVVNEQFF. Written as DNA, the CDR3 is TGTGCCAGCACCAGGGACAGGGTAGTCAATGAGCAGTTCTTC.

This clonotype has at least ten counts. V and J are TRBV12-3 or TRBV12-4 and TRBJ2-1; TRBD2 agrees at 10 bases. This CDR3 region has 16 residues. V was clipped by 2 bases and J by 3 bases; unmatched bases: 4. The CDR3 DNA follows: TGTGCCAGCAGTTTACTAGCGGGGGACTTCTACAATGAGCAGTTCTTC. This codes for CASSLLAGDFYNEQFF.

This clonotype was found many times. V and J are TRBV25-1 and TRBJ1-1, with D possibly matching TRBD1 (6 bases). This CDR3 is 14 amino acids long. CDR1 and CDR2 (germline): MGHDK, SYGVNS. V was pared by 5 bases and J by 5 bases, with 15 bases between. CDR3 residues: CASSSSRGLTEAFF. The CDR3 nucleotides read TGTGCCAGCAGTTCGAGCAGGGGACTGACTGAAGCTTTCTTT.

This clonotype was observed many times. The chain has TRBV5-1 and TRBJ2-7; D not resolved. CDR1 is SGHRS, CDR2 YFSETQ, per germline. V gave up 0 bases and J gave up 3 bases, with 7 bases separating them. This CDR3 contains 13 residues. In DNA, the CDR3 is TGCGCCAGCAGCTTGGCGGCATTCTACGAGCAGTACTTC. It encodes CASSLAAFYEQYF.